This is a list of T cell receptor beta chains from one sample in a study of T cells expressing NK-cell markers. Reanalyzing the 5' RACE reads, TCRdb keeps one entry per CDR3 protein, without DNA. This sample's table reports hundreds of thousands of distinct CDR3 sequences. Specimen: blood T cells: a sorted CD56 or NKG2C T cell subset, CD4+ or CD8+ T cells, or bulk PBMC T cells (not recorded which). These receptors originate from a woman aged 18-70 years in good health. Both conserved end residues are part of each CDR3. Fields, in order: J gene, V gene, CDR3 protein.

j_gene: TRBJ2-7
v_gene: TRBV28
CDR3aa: CAGRDRSSYEQYF

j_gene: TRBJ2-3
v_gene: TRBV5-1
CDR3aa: CASRAAVTDTQYF

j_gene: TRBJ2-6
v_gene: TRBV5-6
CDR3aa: CASSLNGRNSGANVLTF

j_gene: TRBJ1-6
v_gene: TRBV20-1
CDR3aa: CSAKRDRGILSPLHF

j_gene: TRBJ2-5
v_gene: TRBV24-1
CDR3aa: CATSDAAQETQYF

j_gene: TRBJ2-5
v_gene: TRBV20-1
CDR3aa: CSASVSSGEETQYF

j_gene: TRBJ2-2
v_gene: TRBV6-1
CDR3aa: CASRTGQANTGELFF

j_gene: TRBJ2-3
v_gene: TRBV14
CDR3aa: CASSQGRPGLSLEDTQYF

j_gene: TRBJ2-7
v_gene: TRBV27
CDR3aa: CVSSLGGQGAYEQYF

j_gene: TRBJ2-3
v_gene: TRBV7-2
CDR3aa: CASSVDRFRTDTQYF

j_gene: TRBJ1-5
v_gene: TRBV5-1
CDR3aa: CASSPQGLQGQPQHF

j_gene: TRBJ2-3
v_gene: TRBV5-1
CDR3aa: CASSISGGRTDTQYF

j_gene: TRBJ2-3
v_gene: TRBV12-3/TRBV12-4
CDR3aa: CASSFYRAAITDTQYF

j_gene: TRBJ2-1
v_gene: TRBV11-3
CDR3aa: CASSLDGTGSEQFF

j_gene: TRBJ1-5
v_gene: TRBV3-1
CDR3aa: CASSQGTGVGQPQHF

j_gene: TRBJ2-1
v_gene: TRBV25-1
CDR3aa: CASSTTGVAGEISEQFF

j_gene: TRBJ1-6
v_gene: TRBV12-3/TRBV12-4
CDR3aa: CASSTGQTVSYNSPLHF

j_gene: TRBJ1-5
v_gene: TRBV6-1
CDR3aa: CASNPDRFGIRPQHF

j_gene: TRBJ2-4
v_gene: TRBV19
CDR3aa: CASSMASADIQYF

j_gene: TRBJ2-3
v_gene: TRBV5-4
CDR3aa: CASSTDREDTQYF

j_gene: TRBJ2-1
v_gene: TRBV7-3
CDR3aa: CASSFVPRASNEQFF

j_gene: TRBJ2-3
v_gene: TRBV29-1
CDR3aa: CSVAQLSPPNTQYF

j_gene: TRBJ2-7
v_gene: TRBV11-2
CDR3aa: CASSPSGARSSYEQYF

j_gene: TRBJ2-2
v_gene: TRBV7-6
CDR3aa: CASSLGQGLTGELFF

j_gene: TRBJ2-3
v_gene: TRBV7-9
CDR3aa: CASSSRVTQYF

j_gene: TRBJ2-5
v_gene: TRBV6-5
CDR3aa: CASSYDRAQETQYF

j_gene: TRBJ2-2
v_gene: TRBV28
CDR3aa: CASSSHRSSGRANGELFF

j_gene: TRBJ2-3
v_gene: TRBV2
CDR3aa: CASIAGGPRTDTQYF

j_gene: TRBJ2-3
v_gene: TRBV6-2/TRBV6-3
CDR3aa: CASSYGQDTQYF

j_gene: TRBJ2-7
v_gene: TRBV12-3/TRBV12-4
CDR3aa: CASSLRQGGWEQYF

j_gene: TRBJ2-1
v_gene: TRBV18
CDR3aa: CASSPQRADNEQFF

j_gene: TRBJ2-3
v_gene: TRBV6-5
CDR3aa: CASSYQRLGTQYF

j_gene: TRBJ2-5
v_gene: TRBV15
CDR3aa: CATSRGAGTSGETQYF

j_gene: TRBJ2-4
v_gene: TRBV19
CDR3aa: CASRGLGTSGKNIQYF

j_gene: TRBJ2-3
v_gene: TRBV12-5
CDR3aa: CASGTLDTQYF

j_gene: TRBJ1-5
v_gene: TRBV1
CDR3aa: CTSSQALRAMRGWCSNQPQHF

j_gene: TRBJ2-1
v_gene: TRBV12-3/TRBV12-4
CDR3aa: CASSPLAGLRDEQFF

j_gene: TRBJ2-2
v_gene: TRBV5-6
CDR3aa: CASSLLRQGASTGELFF

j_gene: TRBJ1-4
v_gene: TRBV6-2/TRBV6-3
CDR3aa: CASSRDTKLFF

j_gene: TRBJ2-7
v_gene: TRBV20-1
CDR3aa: CSATLAGPPGEQYF

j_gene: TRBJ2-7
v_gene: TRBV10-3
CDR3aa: CAISESQASKYYDQYF